The 2 T cell receptor beta chains below come from one sample, sequenced in a study of blood T cell repertoires in COVID-19. TCRdb's copy holds only in-frame clones and misses some; the assay was immunoSEQ multiplex PCR. This table holds over 250,000 clones, around 89% found once. What was sequenced was peripheral blood. Receptor source: a woman between 40 and 50 years old who had recovered from COVID-19.

V usage is TRBV3-1 (or the pseudogene TRBV3-2) and J usage is TRBJ1-2; 7 nucleotides agree with TRBD1. The germline gives CDR1 LGHDT, CDR2 YNNKEL (reference sequence). This CDR3 is 14 amino acids long. The ends lost 4 bases at V and 6 bases at J; junction bases unmatched: 8. In DNA, the CDR3 is TGTGCCAGCAGCCCCGGGACAGCCGGGAATGGCTACACCTTC. It is translated as CASSPGTAGNGYTF.

The rearrangement uses TRBV30 and TRBJ1-3, with TRBD1 matching 9 bases. The trim removed 3 bases at V and 6 bases at J, leaving 6 bases unmatched. Germline-derived CDR1 and CDR2 are GTSNPN and SVGIG (reference sequence). This CDR3 has 14 amino acids. CDR3 region: CAWRGTGRENTIYF. The CDR3 bases are TGTGCCTGGAGGGGGACAGGGCGGGAAAACACCATATATTTT.